This entry lists 27 T cell receptor beta chains sequenced from one sample in a study of T cells after yellow fever vaccination. Each CDR3 protein gets one entry after TCRdb re-called the 5' RACE reads with MiXCR. The sample has approximately 450,000 distinct CDR3 sequences, around a sixth seen once. The source material was PBMCs, sampled before the yellow fever booster vaccination. The receptors were gathered from a man aged 18-30 years who received the YFV17D yellow fever vaccine.

The CDR3 loop reads CASSRAGALNTGELFF. The CDR3, as DNA: TGCGCCAGCAGCCGGGCAGGGGCGCTTAACACCGGGGAGCTGTTTTTT. V is TRBV5-1 and J is TRBJ2-2; possibly TRBD1 for D (6 bases). V shed 4 bases and J shed 2 bases, with 15 bases lying between them. Per the germline V gene, CDR1 is SGHRS and CDR2 is YFSETQ. The length of the CDR3 is 16 residues. Drawing the rest from reference TRBV5-1 and TRBJ2-2, the complete variable domain is KAGVTQTPRYLIKTRGQQVTLSCSPISGHRSVSWYQQTPGQGLQFLFEYFSETQRNKGNFPGRFSGRQFSNSRSEMNVSTLELGDSALYLCASSRAGALNTGELFFGEGSRLTVL.

This clonotype appeared a few times. The chain uses TRBV20-1 and TRBJ2-1; D remains unclear. The CDR3 consists of 15 residues. Per the germline V gene, CDR1 is DFQATT and CDR2 is SNEGSKA (reference sequence). Trimming stripped 6 bases from V and 0 bases from J, with 15 bases between. The CDR3 nucleotides are TGCAGTGCAAAAGACCCTAGTGTCTCCTACAATGAGCAGTTCTTC. Protein sequence: CSAKDPSVSYNEQFF.

The chain carries TRBV20-1 and TRBJ2-3; D is unresolved. Germline assignment: CDR1 DFQATT and CDR2 SNEGSKA (reference sequence). CDR3 length equals 14 residues. Trimming took off 6 bases at V and 2 bases at J, with 15 bases between the two ends. The CDR3 region is CSARWPSATDTQYF. The CDR3 bases are TGCAGTGCCAGATGGCCGAGCGCCACAGATACGCAGTATTTT.

The chain has TRBV15 and TRBJ1-5; D perhaps matches TRBD1 (5 bases). The CDR3 runs to 17 residues. The V and J ends lost 0 bases and 7 bases respectively, with 19 bases between them. Germline CDR1 is LNHNV and CDR2 is YYDKDF (reference sequence). The CDR3 loop is CATSRDLGGWPLQPQHF. The CDR3 region has the DNA TGTGCCACCAGCAGAGATCTCGGGGGATGGCCTCTACAGCCCCAGCATTTT.

The rearrangement uses TRBV6-6 and TRBJ2-4; TRBD2 might be the D (5 bases). The CDR3 contains 14 residues. The V gene's germline CDR1 is MNHNY and CDR2 SVGAGI (reference sequence). Deletions cut 0 bases from V and 10 bases from J, with 13 bases between. CDR3 sequence (DNA): TGTGCCAGCAGTTACTCTTGGAACCCGGGGATTCAGTACTTC. Translated, it gives CASSYSWNPGIQYF.

This clonotype was seen more than once but under ten times. The CDR3 spells CASSLDTGEETQYF. CDR3 DNA sequence: TGTGCCAGCAGCTTAGATACAGGAGAAGAGACCCAGTACTTC. The chain links TRBV7-2 to TRBJ2-5, with D possibly TRBD1 on 5 matching bases. The germline CDR1 and CDR2 sequences are SGHTA and FQGNSA. The V gene lost 1 base and the J gene lost 3 bases, with 9 bases spanning the gap. The CDR3 consists of 14 residues.

This clonotype was observed a handful of times. CDR3 protein: CASSLKVGELFF. Here the CDR3 DNA reads TGTGCCAGCAGCTTAAAAGTCGGGGAGCTGTTTTTT. This sequence joins TRBV13 and TRBJ2-2; D unclear. The length of the CDR3 is 12 residues. In germline, CDR1 is PRHDT, CDR2 FYEKMQ (reference sequence). V gave up 2 bases and J gave up 7 bases, with 5 bases separating them. Looking up the rest from reference TRBV13 and TRBJ2-2 gives the full variable domain: AAGVIQSPRHLIKEKRETATLKCYPIPRHDTVYWYQQGPGQDPQFLISFYEKMQSDKGSIPDRFSAQQFSDYHSELNMSSLELGDSALYFCASSLKVGELFFGEGSRLTVL.

This chain uses TRBV5-1 with TRBJ2-5, with D uncertain. The V gene lost 0 bases and the J gene lost 0 bases, with 6 bases spanning the gap. The CDR3 sequence is 14 residues long. Germline V gene sequence: CDR1 SGHRS, CDR2 YFSETQ. In DNA form, the CDR3 reads TGCGCCAGCAGCTTGGATGTGAACCAAGAGACCCAGTACTTC. Protein product: CASSLDVNQETQYF.

This clonotype was recorded a few times. The V call is TRBV7-2, the J call TRBJ2-1; unclear D gene. Trimming removed 11 bases from V and 4 bases from J, with 12 bases in between. Germline values: CDR1 SGHTA, CDR2 FQGNSA. The CDR3 is 12 residues long. The CDR3 nucleotides are TGTGCCGGCCGGACCGAATACAATGAGCAGTTCTTC. This codes for CAGRTEYNEQFF. The full variable domain, with the rest looked up from reference TRBV7-2 and TRBJ2-1, is GAGVSQSPSNKVTEKGKDVELRCDPISGHTALYWYRQSLGQGLEFLIYFQGNSAPDKSGLPSDRFSAERTGGSVSTLTIQRTQQEDSAVYLCAGRTEYNEQFFGPGTRLTVL.

This rearrangement joins TRBV7-9 to TRBJ2-3; 10 positions match TRBD1. The CDR3 consists of 15 residues. After removal of 5 bases from V and 5 bases from J, the junction contained 7 bases not matched to a gene. In germline, CDR1 is SEHNR, CDR2 FQNEAQ (reference sequence). CDR3: CASSLRQGAIDTQYF. In DNA form, the CDR3 reads TGTGCCAGCAGCCTACGACAGGGGGCCATAGATACGCAGTATTTT.

In this sample, this clonotype turned up a few times. The CDR3 nucleotides are TGCGCCAGCAGCCAAGGGGGTGGGGTTAGCAACTATGGCTACACCTTC. This sequence encodes CASSQGGGVSNYGYTF. The chain carries TRBV4-1 and TRBJ1-2; D not certain. Looked up from germline, CDR1 is MGHRA and CDR2 is YSYEKL. CDR3 length: 16 residues. V was shortened by 1 base and J by 2 bases, with 14 bases between the two germline ends.

The genes are TRBV12-3 or TRBV12-4 and TRBJ2-1; 15 nucleotides align to TRBD2. Trimming cost V 6 bases and J 8 bases; bases outside gene matches: 2. The CDR3 sequence is 14 residues long. The CDR3 DNA reads TGTGCCAGCAGGAGGACTAGCGGGGGGGATGAGCAGTTCTTC. This translates into CASRRTSGGDEQFF.

This clonotype was counted many times. The DNA for the CDR3 is TGTGCCAGCAGCCCGGGGTCGCGGAACACTGAAGCTTTCTTT. Translated: CASSPGSRNTEAFF. V is TRBV7-6 and J is TRBJ1-1; D unclear. Deletions cut 5 bases from V and 1 base from J, with 11 bases between. Germline V CDR1 and CDR2: SGHVS, FNYEAQ. This CDR3 is built from 14 residues. Full variable domain (remainder filled in from reference TRBV7-6 and TRBJ1-1): GAGVSQSPRYKVTKRGQDVALRCDPISGHVSLYWYRQALGQGPEFLTYFNYEAQQDKSGLPNDRFSAERPEGSISTLTIQRTEQRDSAMYRCASSPGSRNTEAFFGQGTRLTVV.

J is TRBJ1-2 and V is TRBV9; 8 bases line up with TRBD1. The CDR3 has 14 amino acids. V was pared by 2 bases and J by 4 bases, with 4 bases of the junction left unmatched. The germline CDR1 and CDR2 sequences are SGDLS and YYNGEE. This chain's CDR3 is CASSVAGQAYGYTF. In DNA, the CDR3 is TGTGCCAGCAGCGTTGCGGGACAGGCCTATGGCTACACCTTC.

The CDR3 spells CAISDVARGYGDTQYF. The CDR3 DNA sequence: TGTGCCATCAGTGATGTTGCCAGGGGTTATGGAGATACGCAGTATTTT. The chain couples TRBV10-3 to TRBJ2-3; D possibly corresponds to TRBD1 (6 bases). This CDR3 region has 16 residues. Looked up from germline, CDR1 is ENHRY and CDR2 is SYGVKD. The V and J ends lost 3 bases and 5 bases respectively, with 18 bases between them.

In DNA, the CDR3 is TGTGCCAGCAGCTTAATAGGGGCCAGCTGGTTCGAGGGCGAGCAGTACGTC. Amino acid sequence: CASSLIGASWFEGEQYV. The chain combines TRBV7-2 with TRBJ2-7; D could derive from TRBD1 or TRBD2 (5 bases each). CDR1 is SGHTA, CDR2 FQGNSA, per germline. V was cut by 2 bases and J by 6 bases, with 23 bases left in between. This CDR3 spans 17 amino acids.

In its sample, this clonotype was seen a few times. V usage is TRBV11-2 and J usage is TRBJ2-3; 13 bases align to TRBD2. The junction had 3 bases not matched to a gene; V was cut back by 3 bases and J by 0 bases. The CDR3 extends over 17 amino acids. Germline V gene data show CDR1 as SGHAT and CDR2 as FQNNGV. In DNA, the CDR3 is TGTGCCAGCAGCTTGGGGACTAGCGGGGTCAGCACAGATACGCAGTATTTT. It encodes CASSLGTSGVSTDTQYF.

This rearrangement joins TRBV6-6 to TRBJ1-4; 9 positions agree with TRBD1. The CDR3 sequence is 14 residues long. With V trimmed by 2 bases and J by 7 bases, 2 bases remained unmatched. Germline V CDR1 and CDR2: MNHNY, SVGAGI (reference sequence). The CDR3 here is CASSYGQGSEKLFF. The DNA for the CDR3 is TGTGCCAGCAGTTACGGACAGGGGAGTGAAAAACTGTTTTTT.

The rearrangement uses TRBV4-2 and TRBJ1-6; D might be TRBD1 (5 bases). The ends were cut back, 5 bases at V and 7 bases at J, with 15 bases in the middle. The length of the CDR3 is 15 residues. CDR1 is LGHNA, CDR2 YNFKEQ, per germline. The CDR3 nucleotides read TGTGCCAGCAGCTTCCAAGGGGCTCCCAATTCACCCCTCCACTTT. Translating it yields CASSFQGAPNSPLHF.

The rearrangement uses TRBV7-8 and TRBJ2-5, with a tentative D call TRBD2 (6 bases). CDR1 is SGHVS, CDR2 FQNEAQ, per germline. The CDR3 totals 18 residues. Trimming removed 1 base at V and 4 bases at J, with 22 bases between. CDR3 protein: CASSLGGQVGGSRETQYF. CDR3 DNA sequence: TGTGCCAGCAGCTTAGGGGGTCAGGTCGGAGGGTCCAGAGAGACCCAGTACTTC.

The chain couples TRBV6-1 to TRBJ1-2; possibly TRBD1 for D (5 bases). The CDR3 has 13 residues. Trimming removed 3 bases from V and 4 bases from J, with 9 bases in between. The V gene's germline CDR1 is MNHNS and CDR2 SASEGT. This chain's CDR3 is CASSEGRIYGYTF. The CDR3 nucleotides are TGTGCCAGCAGTGAGGGGCGGATCTATGGCTACACCTTC.

The rearrangement uses TRBV7-3 and TRBJ2-1, with TRBD1 matching 7 bases. CDR1 is SGHTA, CDR2 FQGTGA, per germline. This CDR3 has 13 residues. After removal of 0 bases from V and 10 bases from J, the junction contained 3 bases not matched to a gene. This CDR3 reads CASSLTTGSEQFF. CDR3 DNA sequence: TGTGCCAGCAGCTTAACGACAGGGAGCGAGCAGTTCTTC.

This clonotype was recorded at least ten times. The genes are TRBV20-1 and TRBJ1-1; D call uncertain. Germline V CDR1 and CDR2: DFQATT, SNEGSKA (reference sequence). The CDR3 has 12 amino acids. Trimming cost V 2 bases and J 1 base, with 5 bases left between them. The CDR3 bases are TGCAGTGCTAGACCACAGAACACTGAAGCTTTCTTT. Translation: CSARPQNTEAFF.

This clonotype has ten or more counts. Here the CDR3 reads CASMTGSEDDEQYV. CDR3 in DNA: TGTGCCAGCATGACAGGGTCCGAAGATGACGAGCAGTACGTC. The V and J genes are TRBV21-1 and TRBJ2-7; no DNA check was done on the table's D call, TRBD1. TRBV21-1 is deemed a pseudogene. This CDR3 is built from 14 residues.

This chain uses TRBV7-9 with TRBJ1-2; tentative D call: TRBD1 (5 bases). The CDR3 totals 15 residues. Per germline, CDR1 SEHNR and CDR2 FQNEAQ (reference sequence). Deletions cut 5 bases from V and 4 bases from J, with 17 bases between. CDR3 DNA: TGTGCCAGCAGCGACAGACAACCTTTTATCTATGGCTACACCTTC. It is translated as CASSDRQPFIYGYTF. The variable domain in full, with the rest retrieved from reference TRBV7-9 and TRBJ1-2, is DTGVSQNPRHKITKRGQNVTFRCDPISEHNRLYWYRQTLGQGPEFLTYFQNEAQLEKSRLLSDRFSAERPKGSFSTLEIQRTEQGDSAMYLCASSDRQPFIYGYTFGSGTRLTVV.

This chain links TRBV5-1 with TRBJ2-5; TRBD2 aligns across 9 bases. The ends lost 4 bases at V and 4 bases at J; junction bases unmatched: 14. The length of the CDR3 is 17 residues. From germline, CDR1 is SGHRS and CDR2 YFSETQ. The CDR3 region has the DNA TGCGCCAGCAGCGCGGGAGGGGTTAGCGTAACAAGAGAGACCCAGTACTTC. Its translation: CASSAGGVSVTRETQYF.

This chain uses TRBV24-1 with TRBJ2-1, with TRBD2 matching 12 bases. V lost 3 bases and J lost 13; bases outside the gene matches: 6. This CDR3 region has 14 residues. In germline, CDR1 is KGHDR, CDR2 SFDVKD. The CDR3 nucleotides read TGTGCCACCAGTGATGCTAGCGGGGGGGAGGGTCAGTTCTTC. The encoded protein is CATSDASGGEGQFF.